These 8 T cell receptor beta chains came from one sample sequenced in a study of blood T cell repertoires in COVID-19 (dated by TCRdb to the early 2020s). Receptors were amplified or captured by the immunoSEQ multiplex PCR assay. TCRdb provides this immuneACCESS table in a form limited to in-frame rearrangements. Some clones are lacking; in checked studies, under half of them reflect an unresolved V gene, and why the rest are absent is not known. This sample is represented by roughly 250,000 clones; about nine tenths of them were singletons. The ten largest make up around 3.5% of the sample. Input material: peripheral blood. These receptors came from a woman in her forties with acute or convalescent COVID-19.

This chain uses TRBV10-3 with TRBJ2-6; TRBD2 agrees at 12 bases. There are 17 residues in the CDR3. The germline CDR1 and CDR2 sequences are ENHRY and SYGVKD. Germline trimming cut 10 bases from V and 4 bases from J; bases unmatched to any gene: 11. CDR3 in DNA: TGTGCCACCCCTAGCGGGGGGGACCCCGGGGGGGCCAACGTCCTGACTTTC. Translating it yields CATPSGGDPGGANVLTF.

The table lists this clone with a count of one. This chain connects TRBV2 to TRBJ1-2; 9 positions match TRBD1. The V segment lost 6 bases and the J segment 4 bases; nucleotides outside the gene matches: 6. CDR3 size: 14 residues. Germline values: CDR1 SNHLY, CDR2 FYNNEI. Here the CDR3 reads CASRSGQGTYGYTF. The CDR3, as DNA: TGTGCCAGCAGGTCCGGACAGGGGACCTATGGCTACACCTTC.

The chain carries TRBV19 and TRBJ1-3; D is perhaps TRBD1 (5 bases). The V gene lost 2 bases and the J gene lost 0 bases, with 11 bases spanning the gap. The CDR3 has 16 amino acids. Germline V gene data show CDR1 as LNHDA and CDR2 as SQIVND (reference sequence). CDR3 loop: CASSIKGANSGNTIYF. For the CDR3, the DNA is TGTGCCAGTAGTATAAAAGGGGCGAACTCTGGAAACACCATATATTTT.

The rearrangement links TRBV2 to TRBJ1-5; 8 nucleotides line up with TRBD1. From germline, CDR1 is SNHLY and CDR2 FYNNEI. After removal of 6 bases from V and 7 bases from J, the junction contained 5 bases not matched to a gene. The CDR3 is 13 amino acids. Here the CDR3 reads CASRMDREQPQHF. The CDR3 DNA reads TGTGCCAGCAGGATGGACAGGGAGCAGCCCCAGCATTTT. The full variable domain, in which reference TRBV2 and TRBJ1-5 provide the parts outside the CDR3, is EPEVTQTPSHQVTQMGQEVILRCVPISNHLYFYWYRQILGQKVEFLVSFYNNEISEKSEIFDDQFSVERPDGSNFTLKIRSTKLEDSAMYFCASRMDREQPQHFGDGTRLSIL.

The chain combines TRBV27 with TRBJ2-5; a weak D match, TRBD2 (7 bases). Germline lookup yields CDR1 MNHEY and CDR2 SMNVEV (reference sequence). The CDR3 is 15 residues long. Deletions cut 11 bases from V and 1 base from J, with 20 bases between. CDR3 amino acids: CASQWAGASQETQYF. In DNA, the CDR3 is TGTGCCTCCCAGTGGGCGGGGGCCTCCCAAGAGACCCAGTACTTC.

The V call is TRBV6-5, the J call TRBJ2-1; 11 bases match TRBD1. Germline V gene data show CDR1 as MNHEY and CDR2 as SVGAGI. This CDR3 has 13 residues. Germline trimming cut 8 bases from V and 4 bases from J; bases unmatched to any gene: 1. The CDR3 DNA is TGTGCCAGCGGGACAGGGGGATACAATGAGCAGTTCTTC. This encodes CASGTGGYNEQFF.

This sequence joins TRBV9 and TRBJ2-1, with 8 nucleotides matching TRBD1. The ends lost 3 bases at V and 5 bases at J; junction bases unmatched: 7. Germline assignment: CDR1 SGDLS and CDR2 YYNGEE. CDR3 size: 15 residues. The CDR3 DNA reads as TGTGCCAGCAGCGAACAGGGGGACGTCGACAATGAGCAGTTCTTC. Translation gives CASSEQGDVDNEQFF.

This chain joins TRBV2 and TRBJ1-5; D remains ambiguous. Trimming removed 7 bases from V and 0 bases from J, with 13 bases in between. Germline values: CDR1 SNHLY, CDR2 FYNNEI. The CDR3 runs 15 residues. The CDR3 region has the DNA TGTGCCAGCAAATCGGGAAGGGTTAGCAATCAGCCCCAGCATTTT. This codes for CASKSGRVSNQPQHF.